These T cell receptor beta chains were read from a single sample in a study of cytomegalovirus exposure and HLA in healthy donors. Generated by immunoSEQ multiplex PCR, the TCRdb table keeps only in-frame clones and is missing some. The sample has roughly 55,000 clones. The specimen sequenced was PBMCs. The receptors shown here come from a woman aged 45-60 years in good health and CMV-seropositive. The CDR3 runs from the conserved cysteine through the conserved F or W.

V,J,length,CDR3
TRBV28,TRBJ1-2,14,CASSFIGGGNGYTF
TRBV6-1,TRBJ1-2,14,CASSETTGIYGYTF
TRBV6-9,TRBJ1-2,14,CASSEQGMRYGYTF
TRBV5-1,TRBJ2-3,17,CASSFPGTSGGTDTQYF
TRBV5-1,TRBJ1-4,14,CASKRDVANEKLFF
TRBV7-9,TRBJ1-1,15,CASSLGGGMNTEAFF
TRBV2,TRBJ2-1,13,CASEVEAYNEQFF
TRBV29-1,TRBJ2-7,15,CSVEVAGGQSYEQYF
TRBV7-3,TRBJ2-2,12,CASSLRTGELFF
TRBV6-5,TRBJ1-2,15,CASSTQGVANYGYTF
TRBV28,TRBJ2-7,18,CASSSPRLAGGPRDEQYF
TRBV7-9,TRBJ2-5,11,CASSPQETQYF
TRBV2,TRBJ1-1,12,CASSAVSSAAFF
TRBV5-8,TRBJ1-5,14,CASSVGEINQPQHF
TRBV7-2,TRBJ1-2,14,CASSPGTGGHGYTF
TRBV6-5,TRBJ2-1,15,CASSADRGPFSEQFF
TRBV7-8,TRBJ1-5,14,CASSPRRADQPQHF
TRBV4-1,TRBJ1-5,17,CASSQDRTGHRTQPQHF
TRBV28,TRBJ1-6,14,CASSLGTDGSPLHF
TRBV28,TRBJ1-6,15,CASVRWGRYNSPLHF
TRBV6-6,TRBJ2-2,15,CASSLGLSNTGELFF
TRBV30,TRBJ1-2,14,CAWSLARGPYGYTF
TRBV30,TRBJ2-5,18,CAWSVSGLAGGPQETQYF
TRBV5-1,TRBJ2-7,16,CASNESPGQGGYEQYF
TRBV4-3,TRBJ2-1,14,CASSPAVADNEQFF
TRBV5-1,TRBJ1-2,16,CASSLEGGRTNYGYTF
TRBV19,TRBJ2-6,17,CASDGHNFFSGANVLTF
TRBV6-4,TRBJ2-3,16,CASSETSGGGTDTQYF
TRBV7-2,TRBJ1-1,15,CASSVRQVGNTEAFF
TRBV7-9,TRBJ1-4,15,CASSSYRGQGEKLFF
TRBV5-4,TRBJ1-5,13,CASSLQGLQPQHF
TRBV28,TRBJ1-6,12,CASRDSNSPLHF
TRBV4-3,TRBJ2-3,15,CASSQDVASGDTQYF
TRBV29-1,TRBJ2-3,13,CSVALASTDTQYF
TRBV27,TRBJ1-6,13,CASRPYYNSPLHF
TRBV7-9,TRBJ1-2,16,CASSRRGTAENYGYTF
TRBV6-6,TRBJ1-1,16,CASSPGTGGFDTEAFF
TRBV19,TRBJ2-1,15,CASTLRDSFYNEQFF
TRBV19,TRBJ1-2,13,CASSIGTGGGYTF
TRBV9,TRBJ2-7,16,CASIRGLAGVYYEQYF
TRBV28,TRBJ2-4,15,CASSLDRGGSNIQYF
TRBV6-6,TRBJ2-7,13,CASTGQAGYEQYF
TRBV4-1,TRBJ1-1,18,CASSQDAGGWQPNTEAFF
TRBV7-9,TRBJ1-5,15,CASSFGGPFDQPQHF
TRBV4-1,TRBJ2-5,14,CASRPTGFQETQYF
TRBV6-1,TRBJ1-2,15,CASSDAGQGIYGYTF
TRBV27,TRBJ1-1,15,CASRTRGGMNTEAFF
TRBV29-1,TRBJ2-5,17,CSVEEAIPGTSAETQYF
TRBV6-5,TRBJ2-1,15,CASSTGQDEYNEQFF
TRBV5-1,TRBJ1-1,19,CASSLRGGRQGAMNTEAFF
TRBV5-1,TRBJ2-3,15,CASSLPSGGTDTQYF
TRBV2,TRBJ2-3,14,CASSPGVGTDTQYF